Shown below are 23 T cell receptor beta chains from a single sample sequenced in a study of regulatory T cells in long-lasting Graves disease. Assembly of TCR beta libraries relied on iRepertoire HTBI primers together with Arm-PCR of CDR3 regions. TCRdb recomputed calls from the multiplex PCR reads with MiXCR, one row per CDR3 protein. Of about 430,000 distinct CDR3 sequences detected, roughly a fifth appear once; the ten largest clones hold 13% to 15%. The time point: persistent/refractory GD, antithyroid drugs over 5 years with positive TRAb. Following extraction of RNA from PBMCs, that RNA was used to make the TCR library. Here the sequenced sample was peripheral blood mononuclear cells (PBMCs), taken when the disease was refractory, from a patient treated with antithyroid drugs. These receptors were taken from a female donor with Graves disease.

The rearrangement uses TRBV9 and TRBJ2-2, with D perhaps TRBD1 (6 bases). In germline, CDR1 is SGDLS, CDR2 YYNGEE. The CDR3 is 18 amino acids. The V end was cut by 4 bases, the J end by 1 base, with 20 bases between. Here the CDR3 reads CASSPAPGTTENTGELFF. The CDR3 DNA follows: TGTGCCAGCAGCCCGGCGCCCGGGACAACTGAGAACACCGGGGAGCTGTTTTTT.

V gene TRBV28 combines with J gene TRBJ2-3; 14 bases map to TRBD2. Germline trimming cut 4 bases from V and 0 bases from J; bases unmatched to any gene: 12. CDR1 is MDHEN and CDR2 is SYDVKM in the germline V gene. The CDR3 contains 20 residues. CDR3 in amino acids: CASSSRDPGLAGASTDTQYF. The CDR3 DNA is TGTGCCAGCAGTTCTCGGGACCCGGGACTAGCGGGAGCCAGCACAGATACGCAGTATTTT.

The chain joins TRBV28 to TRBJ2-7, with D perhaps TRBD1 (5 bases). V was cut by 5 bases and J by 3 bases, with 17 bases left in between. The CDR3 length is 15 residues. Germline CDR1 is MDHEN and CDR2 is SYDVKM. CDR3 DNA: TGTGCCAGCAGTACAGTAGGCCTAAGGGGCTACGAGCAGTACTTC. Its translation: CASSTVGLRGYEQYF.

Ten or more counts support this clonotype. The chain joins TRBV7-8 to TRBJ1-5, with no clear D. The V end lost 5 bases, the J end lost 5 bases, and 10 bases lay between the germline ends. The germline CDR1 and CDR2 sequences are SGHVS and FQNEAQ. The CDR3 is 13 residues long. CDR3 DNA sequence: TGTGCCAGCAGCCAAGCCAGGTATCAGCCCCAGCATTTT. It is translated as CASSQARYQPQHF.

The table lists this clonotype with many counts. V usage is TRBV30 and J usage is TRBJ1-1, with TRBD1 as a possible D gene (6 bases). CDR3 length: 14 amino acids. V lost 0 bases and J 4 bases, leaving 12 bases between the germline ends. The V gene's germline CDR1 is GTSNPN and CDR2 SVGIG (reference sequence). The CDR3, as DNA: TGTGCCTGGAGTGTAGAAGGGGGAGCCACTGAAGCTTTCTTT. Protein: CAWSVEGGATEAFF.

The V and J genes are TRBV18 and TRBJ1-2, with TRBD1 identical over 7 bases. Germline CDR1 reads KGHSH; CDR2 reads LQKENI. The J segment lost 2 bases and the V segment lost 4 bases, leaving 1 base of the junction unmatched. The CDR3 totals 13 residues. The CDR3: CASSQGQNYGYTF. CDR3 DNA sequence: TGTGCCAGCTCACAGGGACAGAACTATGGCTACACCTTC.

This clonotype was seen at least ten times. J is TRBJ1-5 and V is TRBV2; TRBD1 matches 7 bases. The CDR3 spans 14 residues. The J segment lost 7 bases and the V segment lost 5 bases, leaving 8 bases of the junction unmatched. Germline V gives CDR1 SNHLY, CDR2 FYNNEI. The DNA for the CDR3 is TGTGCCAGCAGTAGAGACAGGGTCTACCAGCCCCAGCATTTT. Encoded protein: CASSRDRVYQPQHF.

This clonotype was detected ten times or more. The chain has TRBV7-2 and TRBJ1-4; D is unresolved. Per the germline V gene, CDR1 is SGHTA and CDR2 is FQGNSA. Trimming cost V 6 bases and J 6 bases, with 14 bases left between them. There are 14 residues in the CDR3. CDR3 sequence reads: CASSLKAGHEKLFF. The CDR3 nucleotides are TGTGCCAGCAGTCTAAAGGCGGGCCATGAAAAACTGTTTTTT.

This clonotype came up a few times. The chain combines TRBV29-1 with TRBJ2-7; D might be TRBD2 (5 bases). Per the germline V gene, CDR1 is SQVTM and CDR2 is ANQGSEA. This CDR3 contains 13 residues. The ends were cut back, 4 bases at V and 5 bases at J, with 15 bases in the middle. CDR3 nucleotide sequence: TGCAGCGTTGTAGACACCCAGACTAACGAGCAGTACTTC. The encoded protein is CSVVDTQTNEQYF.

The genes are TRBV7-3 and TRBJ2-1; D is perhaps TRBD2 (6 bases). This CDR3 spans 14 amino acids. Trimming cost V 5 bases and J 2 bases, with 10 bases left between them. Germline CDR1 is SGHTA and CDR2 is FQGTGA. The CDR3: CASSLDYPYNEQFF. CDR3 coding DNA: TGTGCCAGCAGCCTGGACTACCCCTACAATGAGCAGTTCTTC.

V is TRBV6-1 and J is TRBJ2-1, with 9 bases lining up with TRBD2. The V and J ends lost 6 bases and 9 bases, in that order; junction bases with no gene match: 9. The CDR3 loop spans 14 amino acids. The germline gives CDR1 MNHNS, CDR2 SASEGT. The CDR3 sequence is CASRDVAGASEQFF. The CDR3, as DNA: TGTGCCAGCAGAGACGTAGCGGGAGCCAGTGAGCAGTTCTTC.

The chain employs TRBV5-8 and TRBJ1-4; no definite D call. V was cut by 2 bases and J by 0 bases, with 5 bases left in between. Germline CDR1 is SGHTS and CDR2 is YDEGEE. This CDR3 is 14 amino acids long. The CDR3 coding sequence is TGTGCCAGCAGCTTCATGACAACTAATGAAAAACTGTTTTTT. This gives the protein CASSFMTTNEKLFF.

This chain links TRBV6-1 with TRBJ1-1, with 7 bases lining up with TRBD1. Germline V gives CDR1 MNHNS, CDR2 SASEGT. The J segment lost 4 bases and the V segment lost 1 base, leaving 6 bases of the junction unmatched. This CDR3 region has 15 residues. The CDR3 sequence is CASSEVGTDSTEAFF. The CDR3 bases are TGTGCCAGCAGTGAAGTCGGGACAGATAGCACTGAAGCTTTCTTT.

Only a few counts were recorded for this clonotype. The gene calls are TRBV20-1 and TRBJ2-7; D tentatively fits TRBD1 or TRBD2 (5 bases each). Deletions cut 6 bases from V and 4 bases from J, with 16 bases between. There are 13 residues in the CDR3. CDR1 DFQATT and CDR2 SNEGSKA come from the germline V gene (reference sequence). For the CDR3, the DNA is TGCAGTGCAGGGACCCGACGCTTGTACGAGCAGTACTTC. The encoded protein is CSAGTRRLYEQYF.

In its sample, this clonotype was seen once. The V gene is TRBV28, the J gene TRBJ2-3; 8 nucleotides line up with TRBD2. After removal of 3 bases from V and 4 bases from J, the junction contained 15 bases not matched to a gene. Germline values: CDR1 MDHEN, CDR2 SYDVKM. The CDR3 covers 18 residues. CDR3 loop: CASSFSDGRAGSSDTQYF. The CDR3 bases are TGTGCCAGCAGTTTCTCCGACGGGAGGGCTGGGAGTTCAGATACGCAGTATTTT.

This clonotype has a count of ten or more. One junction end does not reproduce the germline sequence, and a read error may be involved. The V gene is TRBV3-1, the J gene TRBJ2-1; D call uncertain. CDR3 length: 15 amino acids. From germline, CDR1 is LGHDT and CDR2 YNNKEL (reference sequence). The CDR3 protein is CASSQDVASYNEQFF. CDR3 DNA sequence: TGTGCCAGCAGCCAAGATGTGGCGTCCTACAACGAGCAGTTCTTC.

A remark on this clonotype: A much larger clone is a single base away; this may be a read error. V is TRBV28 and J is TRBJ2-7, with D perhaps matching TRBD2 (6 bases). Trimming removed 3 bases at V and 4 bases at J, with 13 bases between. CDR1 is MDHEN and CDR2 is SYDVKM in the germline V gene. This CDR3 has 14 amino acids. CDR3 in amino acids: CASSFEGGAYEQYF. As DNA, the CDR3 is TGTGCCAGCAGTTTTGAGGGAGGCGCGTACGAGCAGTACTTC.

Only a few counts were recorded for this clonotype. This rearrangement joins TRBV7-9 to TRBJ1-6; a possible D gene is TRBD1 (5 bases). CDR3 length: 14 amino acids. The germline V gene has CDR1 SEHNR and CDR2 FQNEAQ (reference sequence). V lost 6 bases and J lost 10, with 16 bases in between. The CDR3 spells CASSARGRNSPLHF. DNA for the CDR3: TGTGCCAGCAGTGCCCGGGGACGGAACTCACCCCTCCACTTT.

The rearrangement uses TRBV19 and TRBJ2-6, with TRBD1 identical over 8 bases. CDR3 size: 17 residues. V dropped 6 bases and J dropped 0; count of bases not matched to a gene: 7. The germline V gene has CDR1 LNHDA and CDR2 SQIVND (reference sequence). The CDR3: CASSQGTGHSGANVLTF. The CDR3 DNA sequence: TGTGCCAGTAGCCAGGGGACAGGCCACTCTGGGGCCAACGTCCTGACTTTC.

This clonotype turned up a few times. This chain uses TRBV13 with TRBJ1-1; D gene uncertain. The CDR3 covers 13 residues. Trimming left V 6 bases short and J 4 bases short, with 12 bases between. Germline V gene lookup returns CDR1 PRHDT and CDR2 FYEKMQ (reference sequence). CDR3 amino acids: CASRLRSATEAFF. Here the CDR3 DNA reads TGTGCCAGCAGGTTACGGAGCGCCACTGAAGCTTTCTTT. Together with reference TRBV13 and TRBJ1-1, the CDR3 gives the full variable domain: AAGVIQSPRHLIKEKRETATLKCYPIPRHDTVYWYQQGPGQDPQFLISFYEKMQSDKGSIPDRFSAQQFSDYHSELNMSSLELGDSALYFCASRLRSATEAFFGQGTRLTVV.

Ten or more counts support this clonotype. The gene calls are TRBV28 and TRBJ2-5, with D maybe TRBD1 (5 bases). There are 18 residues in the CDR3. Germline loops: CDR1 MDHEN, CDR2 SYDVKM. Trimming took off 2 bases at V and 3 bases at J, with 22 bases between the two ends. The CDR3 sequence is CASSLGRGREVREETQYF. CDR3 in DNA: TGTGCCAGCAGTTTAGGTAGAGGCAGGGAAGTCAGGGAAGAGACCCAGTACTTC.

This chain connects TRBV7-9 to TRBJ2-7; perhaps TRBD2 as D (6 bases). Germline V gives CDR1 SEHNR, CDR2 FQNEAQ (reference sequence). The CDR3 runs to 13 residues. Trimming took off 7 bases at V and 6 bases at J, with 16 bases between the two ends. DNA for the CDR3: TGTGCCAGCAAGGATAGGGACTCAATCGAGCAGTACTTC. Protein: CASKDRDSIEQYF.

The DNA of the CDR3 is TGCAGTGCTAGGACTCCCGGACAGACAAACACCGGGGAGCTGTTTTTT. Its protein product is CSARTPGQTNTGELFF. The gene calls are TRBV20-1 and TRBJ2-2; perhaps TRBD1 as D (6 bases). This CDR3 comprises 16 residues. Trimming cost V 3 bases and J 2 bases, with 16 bases left between them. CDR1 is DFQATT, CDR2 SNEGSKA, per germline (reference sequence).